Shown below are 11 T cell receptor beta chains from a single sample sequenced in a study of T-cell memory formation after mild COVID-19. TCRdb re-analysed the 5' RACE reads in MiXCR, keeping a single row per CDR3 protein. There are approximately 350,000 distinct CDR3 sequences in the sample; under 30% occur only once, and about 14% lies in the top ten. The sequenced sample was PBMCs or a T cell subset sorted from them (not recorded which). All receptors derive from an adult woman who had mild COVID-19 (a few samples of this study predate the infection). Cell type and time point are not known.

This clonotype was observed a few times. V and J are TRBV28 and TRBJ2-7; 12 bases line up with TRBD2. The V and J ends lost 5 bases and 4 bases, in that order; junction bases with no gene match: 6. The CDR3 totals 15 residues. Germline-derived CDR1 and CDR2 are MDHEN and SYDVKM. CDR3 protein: CASSQGLAGRYEQYF. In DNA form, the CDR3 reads TGTGCCAGCAGTCAAGGACTAGCGGGAAGGTACGAGCAGTACTTC.

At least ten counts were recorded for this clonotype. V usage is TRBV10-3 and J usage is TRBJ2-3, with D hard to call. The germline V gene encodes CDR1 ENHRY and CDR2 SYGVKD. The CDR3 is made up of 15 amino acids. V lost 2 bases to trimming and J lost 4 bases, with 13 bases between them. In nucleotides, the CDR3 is TGTGCCATCAGTGAGCCGGACCTCCCAGCAGATACGCAGTATTTT. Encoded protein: CAISEPDLPADTQYF.

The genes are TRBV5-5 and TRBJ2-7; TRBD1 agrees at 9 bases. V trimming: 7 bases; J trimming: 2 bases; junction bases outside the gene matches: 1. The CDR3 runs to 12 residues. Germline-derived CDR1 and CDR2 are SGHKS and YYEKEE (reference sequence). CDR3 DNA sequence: TGTGCCAGCGGACAGGGGACCTACGAGCAGTACTTC. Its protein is CASGQGTYEQYF. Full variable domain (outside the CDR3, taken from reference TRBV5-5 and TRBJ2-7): DAGVTQSPTHLIKTRGQQVTLRCSPISGHKSVSWYQQVLGQGPQFIFQYYEKEERGRGNFPDRFSARQFPNYSSELNVNALLLGDSALYLCASGQGTYEQYFGPGTRLTVT.

The CDR3 nucleotides read TGTGCCAGCAGTTACGACACGTATGGGGGATATTCACCCCTCCACTTT. Residues: CASSYDTYGGYSPLHF. The V gene is TRBV6-6, the J gene TRBJ1-6; D possibly corresponds to TRBD1 (5 bases). Between the trimmed V and J ends, which lost 2 bases and 8 bases, there was a span of 16 bases. The CDR3 has 16 residues. The germline gives CDR1 MNHNY, CDR2 SVGAGI (reference sequence).

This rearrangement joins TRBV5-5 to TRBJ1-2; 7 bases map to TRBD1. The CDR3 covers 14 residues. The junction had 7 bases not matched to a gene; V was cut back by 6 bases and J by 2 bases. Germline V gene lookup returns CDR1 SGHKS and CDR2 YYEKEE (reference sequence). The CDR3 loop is CASIRQGTNYGYTF. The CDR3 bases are TGTGCCAGCATCCGACAGGGAACCAACTATGGCTACACCTTC.

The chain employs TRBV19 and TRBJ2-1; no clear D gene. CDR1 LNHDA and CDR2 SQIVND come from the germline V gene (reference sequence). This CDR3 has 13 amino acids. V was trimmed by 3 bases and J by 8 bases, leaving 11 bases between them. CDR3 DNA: TGTGCCAGTAGTATTACACCCTCGGATGAGCAGTTCTTC. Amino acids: CASSITPSDEQFF.

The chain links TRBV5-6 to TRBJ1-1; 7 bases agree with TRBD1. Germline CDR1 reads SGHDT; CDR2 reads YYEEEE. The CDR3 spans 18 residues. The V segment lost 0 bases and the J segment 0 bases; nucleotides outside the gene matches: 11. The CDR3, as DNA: TGTGCCAGCAGCTTGGCTCGGGGACAGCGTAACATGAACACTGAAGCTTTCTTT. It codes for CASSLARGQRNMNTEAFF.

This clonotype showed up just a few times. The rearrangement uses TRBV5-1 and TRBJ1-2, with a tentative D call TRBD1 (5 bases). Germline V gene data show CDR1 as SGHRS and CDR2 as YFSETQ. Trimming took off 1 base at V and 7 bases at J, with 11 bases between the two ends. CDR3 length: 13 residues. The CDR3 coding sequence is TGCGCCAGCAGCTTGATGGGGGAAACTGGCTACACCTTC. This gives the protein CASSLMGETGYTF.

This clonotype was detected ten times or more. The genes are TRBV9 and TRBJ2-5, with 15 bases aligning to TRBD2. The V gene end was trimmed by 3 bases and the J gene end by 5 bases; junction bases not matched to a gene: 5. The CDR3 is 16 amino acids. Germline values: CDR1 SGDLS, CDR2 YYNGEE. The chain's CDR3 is CASSGTSGGAVETQYF. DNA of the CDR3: TGTGCCAGCAGCGGGACTAGCGGGGGGGCCGTTGAGACCCAGTACTTC.

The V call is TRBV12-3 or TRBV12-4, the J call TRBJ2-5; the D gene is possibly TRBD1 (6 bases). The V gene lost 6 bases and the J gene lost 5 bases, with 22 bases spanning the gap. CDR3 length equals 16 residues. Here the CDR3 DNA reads TGTGCCAGCAGCCCACCCGGGACACGCGTTGAGGAGACCCAGTACTTC. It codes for CASSPPGTRVEETQYF.

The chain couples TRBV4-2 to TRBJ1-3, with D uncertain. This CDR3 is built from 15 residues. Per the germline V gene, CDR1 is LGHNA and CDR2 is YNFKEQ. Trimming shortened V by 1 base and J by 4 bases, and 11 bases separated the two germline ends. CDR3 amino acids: CASSQVGGMGNTIYF. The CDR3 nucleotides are TGTGCCAGCAGCCAAGTCGGAGGGATGGGAAACACCATATATTTT.